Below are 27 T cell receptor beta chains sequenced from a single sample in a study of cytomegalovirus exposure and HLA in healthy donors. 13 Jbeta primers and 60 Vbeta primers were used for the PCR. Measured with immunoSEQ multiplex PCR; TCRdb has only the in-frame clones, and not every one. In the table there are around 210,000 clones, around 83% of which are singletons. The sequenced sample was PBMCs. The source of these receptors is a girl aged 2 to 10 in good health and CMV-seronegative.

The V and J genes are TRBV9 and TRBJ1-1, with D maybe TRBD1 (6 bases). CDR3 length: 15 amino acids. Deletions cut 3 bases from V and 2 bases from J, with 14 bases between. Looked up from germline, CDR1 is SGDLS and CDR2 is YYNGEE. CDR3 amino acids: CASSAQGFPNTEAFF. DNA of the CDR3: TGTGCCAGCAGCGCCCAGGGGTTCCCCAACACTGAAGCTTTCTTT.

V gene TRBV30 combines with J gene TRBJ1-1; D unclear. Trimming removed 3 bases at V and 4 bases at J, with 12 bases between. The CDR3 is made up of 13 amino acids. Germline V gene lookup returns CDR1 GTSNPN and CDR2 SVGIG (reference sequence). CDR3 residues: CAWRIDSGTEAFF. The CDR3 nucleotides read TGTGCCTGGAGGATAGACTCGGGCACTGAAGCTTTCTTT.

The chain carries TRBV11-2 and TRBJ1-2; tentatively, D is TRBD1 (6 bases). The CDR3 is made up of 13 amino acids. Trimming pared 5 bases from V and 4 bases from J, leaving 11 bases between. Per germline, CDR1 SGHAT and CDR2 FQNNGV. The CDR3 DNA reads TGTGCCAGCAGCACCACAGGGCGCTATGGCTACACCTTC. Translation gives CASSTTGRYGYTF.

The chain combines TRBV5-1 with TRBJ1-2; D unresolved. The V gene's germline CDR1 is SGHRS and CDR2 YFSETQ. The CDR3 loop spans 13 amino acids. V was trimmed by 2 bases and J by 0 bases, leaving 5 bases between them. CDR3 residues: CASSFNTNYGYTF. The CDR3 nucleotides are TGCGCCAGCAGCTTTAATACTAACTATGGCTACACCTTC.

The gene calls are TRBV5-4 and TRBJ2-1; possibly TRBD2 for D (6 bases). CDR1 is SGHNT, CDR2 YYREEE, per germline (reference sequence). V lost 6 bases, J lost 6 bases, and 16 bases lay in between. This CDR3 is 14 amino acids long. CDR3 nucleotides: TGTGCCAGCAACCTCGGACTGGGAGGCAATGAGCAGTTCTTC. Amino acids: CASNLGLGGNEQFF.

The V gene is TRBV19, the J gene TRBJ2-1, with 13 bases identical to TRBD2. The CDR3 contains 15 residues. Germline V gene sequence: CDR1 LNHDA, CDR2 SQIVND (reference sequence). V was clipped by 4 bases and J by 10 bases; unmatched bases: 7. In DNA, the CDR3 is TGTGCCAGTAGTACCCGACTAGCGGGAGGAGGAGAGCAGTTCTTC. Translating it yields CASSTRLAGGGEQFF.

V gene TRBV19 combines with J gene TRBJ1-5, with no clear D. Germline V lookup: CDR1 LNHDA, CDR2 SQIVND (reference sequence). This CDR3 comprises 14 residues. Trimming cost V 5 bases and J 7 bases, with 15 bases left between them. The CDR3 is CASSFGEVWQPQHF. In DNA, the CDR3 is TGTGCCAGTAGTTTCGGGGAGGTGTGGCAGCCCCAGCATTTT.

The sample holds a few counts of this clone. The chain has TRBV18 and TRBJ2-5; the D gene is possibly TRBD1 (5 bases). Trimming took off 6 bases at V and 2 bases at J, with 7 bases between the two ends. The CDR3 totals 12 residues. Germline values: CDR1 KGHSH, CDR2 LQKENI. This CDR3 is CASSRQQETQYF. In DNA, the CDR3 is TGTGCCAGCTCTCGACAGCAAGAGACCCAGTACTTC.

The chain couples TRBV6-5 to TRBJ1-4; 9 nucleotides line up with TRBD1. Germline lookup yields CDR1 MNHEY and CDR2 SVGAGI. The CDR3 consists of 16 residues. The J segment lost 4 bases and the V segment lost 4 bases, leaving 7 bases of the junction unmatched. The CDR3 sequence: CASSLRPGQGNEKLFF. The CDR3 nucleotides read TGTGCCAGCAGTTTGAGACCGGGACAGGGTAATGAAAAACTGTTTTTT.

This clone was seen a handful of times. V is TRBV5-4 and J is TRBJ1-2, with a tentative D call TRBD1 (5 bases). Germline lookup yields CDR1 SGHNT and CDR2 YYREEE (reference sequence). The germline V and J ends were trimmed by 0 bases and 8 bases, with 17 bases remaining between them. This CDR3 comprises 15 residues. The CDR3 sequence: CASSLALGASRGYTF. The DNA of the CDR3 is TGTGCCAGCAGCTTGGCCCTTGGGGCGTCACGGGGCTACACCTTC.

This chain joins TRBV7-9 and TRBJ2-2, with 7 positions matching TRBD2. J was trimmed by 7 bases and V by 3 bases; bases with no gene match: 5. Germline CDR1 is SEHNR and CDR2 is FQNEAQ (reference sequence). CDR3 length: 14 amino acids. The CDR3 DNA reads TGTGCCAGCAGCTTCGGGGAGGGCGGCGGGGAGCTGTTTTTT. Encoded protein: CASSFGEGGGELFF.

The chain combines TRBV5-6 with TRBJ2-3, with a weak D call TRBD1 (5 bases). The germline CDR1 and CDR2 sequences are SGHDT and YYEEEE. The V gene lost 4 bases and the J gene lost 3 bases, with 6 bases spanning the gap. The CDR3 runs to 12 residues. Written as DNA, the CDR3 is TGTGCCAGCAGCGGGGCTACAGATACGCAGTATTTT. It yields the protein CASSGATDTQYF.

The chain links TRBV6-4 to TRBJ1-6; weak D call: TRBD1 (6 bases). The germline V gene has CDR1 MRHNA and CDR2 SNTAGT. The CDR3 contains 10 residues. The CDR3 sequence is CARGNSPLHF. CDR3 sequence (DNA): TGTGCGAGGGGGAATTCACCCCTCCACTTT.

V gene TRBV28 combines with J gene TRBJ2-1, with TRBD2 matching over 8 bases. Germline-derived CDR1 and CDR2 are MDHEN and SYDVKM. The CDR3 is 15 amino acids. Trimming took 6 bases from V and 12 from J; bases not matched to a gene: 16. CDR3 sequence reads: CASSPAPREVWAQFF. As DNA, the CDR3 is TGTGCCAGCAGCCCCGCCCCGCGGGAGGTATGGGCGCAGTTCTTC.

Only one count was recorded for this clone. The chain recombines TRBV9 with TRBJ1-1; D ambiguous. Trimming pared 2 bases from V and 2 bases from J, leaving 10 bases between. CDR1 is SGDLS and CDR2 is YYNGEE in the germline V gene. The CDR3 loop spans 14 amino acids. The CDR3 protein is CASSVDGENTEAFF. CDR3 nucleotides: TGTGCCAGCAGCGTGGACGGGGAAAACACTGAAGCTTTCTTT.

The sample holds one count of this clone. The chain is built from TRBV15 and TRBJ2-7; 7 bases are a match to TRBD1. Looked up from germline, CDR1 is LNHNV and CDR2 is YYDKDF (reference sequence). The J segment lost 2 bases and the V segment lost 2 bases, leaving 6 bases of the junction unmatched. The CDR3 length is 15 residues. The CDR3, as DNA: TGTGCCACCAGCAGATCGACAGGGTATGCCTACGAGCAGTACTTC. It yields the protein CATSRSTGYAYEQYF.

DNA of the CDR3: TGCGCCAGCAGCTTTGAAGGGACTCCCTCCTACAATGAGCAGTTCTTC. This translates into CASSFEGTPSYNEQFF. This chain connects TRBV5-1 to TRBJ2-1, with D perhaps TRBD2 (6 bases). V was cut by 2 bases and J by 0 bases, with 12 bases left in between. The CDR3 contains 16 residues. Germline V lookup: CDR1 SGHRS, CDR2 YFSETQ.

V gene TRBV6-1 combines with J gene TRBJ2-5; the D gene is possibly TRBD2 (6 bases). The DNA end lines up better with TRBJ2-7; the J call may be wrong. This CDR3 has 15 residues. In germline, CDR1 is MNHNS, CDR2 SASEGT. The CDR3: CARGPSGRTNYEQYF. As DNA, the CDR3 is TGTGCCAGGGGGCCTTCGGGCAGGACTAACTACGAGCAGTACTTC.

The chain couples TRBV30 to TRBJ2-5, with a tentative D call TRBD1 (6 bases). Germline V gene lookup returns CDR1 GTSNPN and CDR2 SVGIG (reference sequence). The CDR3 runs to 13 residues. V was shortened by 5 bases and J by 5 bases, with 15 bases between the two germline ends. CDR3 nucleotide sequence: TGTGCCTGGGCCCCAGGGGTGGGGGAGACCCAGTACTTC. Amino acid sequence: CAWAPGVGETQYF.

CDR3 nucleotides: TGCGCCAGCAGCCACCTAGCGACGTTGGAGACCCAGTACTTC. Residues: CASSHLATLETQYF. The rearrangement links TRBV4-1 to TRBJ2-5; perhaps TRBD2 as D (6 bases). The V end was cut by 3 bases, the J end by 5 bases, with 13 bases between. The CDR3 length is 14 residues. Germline V lookup: CDR1 MGHRA, CDR2 YSYEKL.

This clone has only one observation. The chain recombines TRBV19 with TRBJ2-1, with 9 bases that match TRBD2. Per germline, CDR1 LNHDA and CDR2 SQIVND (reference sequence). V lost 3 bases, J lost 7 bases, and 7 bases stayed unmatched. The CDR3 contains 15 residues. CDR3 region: CASSIGRGGRNEQFF. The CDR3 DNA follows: TGTGCCAGTAGTATCGGGCGGGGGGGCAGAAATGAGCAGTTCTTC. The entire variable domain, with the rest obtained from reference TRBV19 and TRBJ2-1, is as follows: DGGITQSPKYLFRKEGQNVTLSCEQNLNHDAMYWYRQDPGQGLRLIYYSQIVNDFQKGDIAEGYSVSREKKESFPLTVTSAQKNPTAFYLCASSIGRGGRNEQFFGPGTRLTVL.

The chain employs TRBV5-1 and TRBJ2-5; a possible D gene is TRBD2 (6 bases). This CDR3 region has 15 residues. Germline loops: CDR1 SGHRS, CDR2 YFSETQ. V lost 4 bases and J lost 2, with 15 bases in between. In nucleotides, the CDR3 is TGCGCCAGCAGCGTGGAACGGGGGAGGCAAGAGACCCAGTACTTC. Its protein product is CASSVERGRQETQYF.

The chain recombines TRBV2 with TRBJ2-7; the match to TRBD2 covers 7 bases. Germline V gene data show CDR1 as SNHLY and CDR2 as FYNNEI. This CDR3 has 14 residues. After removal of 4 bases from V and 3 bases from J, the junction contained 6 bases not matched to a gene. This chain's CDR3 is CASSGSRGGYEQYF. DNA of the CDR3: TGTGCCAGCAGTGGAAGCCGCGGGGGCTACGAGCAGTACTTC.

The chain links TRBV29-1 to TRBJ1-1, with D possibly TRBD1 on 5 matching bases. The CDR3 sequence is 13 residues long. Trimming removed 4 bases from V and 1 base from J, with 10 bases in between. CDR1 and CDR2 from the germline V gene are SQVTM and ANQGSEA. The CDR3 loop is CSVGQNPNTEAFF. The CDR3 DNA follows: TGCAGCGTTGGACAGAACCCGAACACTGAAGCTTTCTTT.

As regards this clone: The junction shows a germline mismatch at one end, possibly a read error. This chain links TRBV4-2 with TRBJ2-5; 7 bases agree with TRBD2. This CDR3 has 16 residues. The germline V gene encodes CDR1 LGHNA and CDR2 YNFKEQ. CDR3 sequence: CASSPSTSRSQEAQYF. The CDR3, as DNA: TGTGCCAGCAGCCCCTCGACTAGCCGATCTCAAGAGGCCCAGTACTTC.

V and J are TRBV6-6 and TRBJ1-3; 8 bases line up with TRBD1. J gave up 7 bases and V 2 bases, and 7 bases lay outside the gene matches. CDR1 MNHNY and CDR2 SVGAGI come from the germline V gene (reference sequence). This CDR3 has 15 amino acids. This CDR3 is CASSYPRTGRNTIYF. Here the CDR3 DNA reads TGTGCCAGCAGTTACCCCCGGACAGGGCGTAACACCATATATTTT.

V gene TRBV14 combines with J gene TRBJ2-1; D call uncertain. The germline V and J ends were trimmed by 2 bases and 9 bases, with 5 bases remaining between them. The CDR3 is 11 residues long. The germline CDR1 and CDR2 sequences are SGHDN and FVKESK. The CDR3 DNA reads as TGTGCCAGCAGCCAATCGGGTGAGCAGTTCTTC. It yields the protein CASSQSGEQFF.